These 5 T cell receptor beta chains came from one sample sequenced in a study of cytomegalovirus exposure and HLA in healthy donors. PCR used 60 Vbeta primers and 13 Jbeta primers. Repertoires were generated with immunoSEQ multiplex PCR, while TCRdb's copy carries only in-frame clones and drops some. The repertoire includes 150,000 to 200,000 clones, 81% of them detected once, and approximately 4.4% sits in the top ten. Sequenced: PBMCs. These TCRs come from a woman under 30 in good health and CMV-seropositive.

The rearrangement joins TRBV28 to TRBJ1-4; D is unresolved. Trimming took off 6 bases at V and 5 bases at J, with 10 bases between the two ends. The CDR3 runs to 13 residues. Germline lookup yields CDR1 MDHEN and CDR2 SYDVKM. The CDR3 DNA sequence: TGTGCCAGCAGGGAATGGGAGAATGAAAAACTGTTTTTT. Protein: CASREWENEKLFF.

The chain has TRBV6-1 and TRBJ2-7; D call uncertain. Germline CDR1 is MNHNS and CDR2 is SASEGT. This CDR3 spans 13 amino acids. Trimming removed 6 bases at V and 0 bases at J, with 9 bases between. CDR3 DNA sequence: TGTGCCAGCAGCCTTAGAAGCTCCTACGAGCAGTACTTC. Residues: CASSLRSSYEQYF.

This clone was recorded a few times. The chain carries TRBV29-1 and TRBJ2-1; 13 nucleotides agree with TRBD2. This CDR3 comprises 15 residues. Germline V gene lookup returns CDR1 SQVTM and CDR2 ANQGSEA. The trim removed 5 bases at V and 8 bases at J, leaving 9 bases unmatched. DNA of the CDR3: TGCAGCGTTTTGACTAGCGGGGGGATACTGGATGAGCAGTTCTTC. Translating gives CSVLTSGGILDEQFF.

In its sample, this clone was seen once. The rearrangement uses TRBV10-3 and TRBJ2-3; 9 bases are a match to TRBD2. Per the germline V gene, CDR1 is ENHRY and CDR2 is SYGVKD. With 6 bases clipped from V and 5 bases from J, the junction kept 9 bases outside the gene matches. The length of the CDR3 is 15 residues. CDR3 in DNA: TGTGCCATCAGCTCAAGCGGGGGGCACGGAGATACGCAGTATTTT. Protein sequence: CAISSSGGHGDTQYF.

The chain joins TRBV27 to TRBJ1-6; a weak D match, TRBD1 (5 bases). V was trimmed by 8 bases and J by 3 bases, leaving 11 bases between them. CDR1 is MNHEY, CDR2 SMNVEV, per germline (reference sequence). The CDR3 runs to 14 residues. The CDR3, as DNA: TGTGCCAGCTGCAGGGTGGTCTATAATTCACCCCTCCACTTT. Translation: CASCRVVYNSPLHF.